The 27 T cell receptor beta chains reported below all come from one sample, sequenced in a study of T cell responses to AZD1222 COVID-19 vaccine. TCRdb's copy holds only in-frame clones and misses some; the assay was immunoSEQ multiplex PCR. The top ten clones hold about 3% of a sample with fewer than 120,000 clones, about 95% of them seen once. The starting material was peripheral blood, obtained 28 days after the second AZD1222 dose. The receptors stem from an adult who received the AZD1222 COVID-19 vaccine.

The CDR3 region is CASSQGLEETQYF. The CDR3 nucleotides read TGTGCCAGCAGCCAAGGACTAGAAGAGACCCAGTACTTC. The rearrangement joins TRBV3-1 (or the pseudogene TRBV3-2) to TRBJ2-5; maybe TRBD2 (6 bases). The CDR3 loop spans 13 amino acids. Germline V gives CDR1 LGHDT, CDR2 YNNKEL (reference sequence). V was cut by 1 base and J by 3 bases, with 6 bases left in between.

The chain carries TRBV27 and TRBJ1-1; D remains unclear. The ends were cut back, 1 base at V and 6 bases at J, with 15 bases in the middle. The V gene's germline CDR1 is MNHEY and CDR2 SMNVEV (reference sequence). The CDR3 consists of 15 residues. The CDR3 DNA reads TGTGCCAGCAGTTTATACTGGGTGAAAGTTTCTGAAGCTTTCTTT. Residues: CASSLYWVKVSEAFF.

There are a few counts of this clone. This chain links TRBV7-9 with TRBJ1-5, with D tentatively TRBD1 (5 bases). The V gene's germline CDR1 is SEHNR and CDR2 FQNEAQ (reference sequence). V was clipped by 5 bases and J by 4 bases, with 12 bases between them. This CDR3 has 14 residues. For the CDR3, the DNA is TGTGCCAGCAGCCTGATAGACAGTAATCAGCCCCAGCATTTT. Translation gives CASSLIDSNQPQHF.

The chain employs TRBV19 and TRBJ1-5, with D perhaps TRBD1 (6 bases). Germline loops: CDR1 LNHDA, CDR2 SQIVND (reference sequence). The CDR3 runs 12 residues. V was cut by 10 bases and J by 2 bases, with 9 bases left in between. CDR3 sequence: CATRQGNQPQHF. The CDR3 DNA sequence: TGTGCCACGAGACAGGGCAATCAGCCCCAGCATTTT.

The CDR3 nucleotides read TGTGCCAGCAGCCGTACTAGCGGGGGGGCCTCCTACAATGAGCAGTTCTTC. It encodes CASSRTSGGASYNEQFF. The V gene is TRBV11-3, the J gene TRBJ2-1, with 13 bases aligning to TRBD2. Per germline, CDR1 SGHNT and CDR2 YENEEA. The length of the CDR3 is 17 residues. V trimming: 5 bases; J trimming: 0 bases; junction bases outside the gene matches: 4.

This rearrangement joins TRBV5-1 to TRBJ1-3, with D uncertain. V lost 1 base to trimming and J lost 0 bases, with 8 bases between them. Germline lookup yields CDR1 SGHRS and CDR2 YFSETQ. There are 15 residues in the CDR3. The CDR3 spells CASSLTLSSGNTIYF. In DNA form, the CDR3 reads TGCGCCAGCAGCTTGACCCTAAGCTCTGGAAACACCATATATTTT.

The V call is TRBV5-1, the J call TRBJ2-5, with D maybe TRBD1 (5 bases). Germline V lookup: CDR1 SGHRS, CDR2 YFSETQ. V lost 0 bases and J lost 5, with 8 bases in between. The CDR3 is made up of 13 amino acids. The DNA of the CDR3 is TGCGCCAGCAGCTTGGAAGGGGCGGAGACCCAGTACTTC. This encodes CASSLEGAETQYF.

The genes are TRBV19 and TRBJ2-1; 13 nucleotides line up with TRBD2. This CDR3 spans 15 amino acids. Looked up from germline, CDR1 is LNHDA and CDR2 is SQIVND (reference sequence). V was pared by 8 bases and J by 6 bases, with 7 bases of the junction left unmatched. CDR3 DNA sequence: TGTGCCAGTGATACTAGCGGGAGGGGGGGCAATGAGCAGTTCTTC. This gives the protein CASDTSGRGGNEQFF.

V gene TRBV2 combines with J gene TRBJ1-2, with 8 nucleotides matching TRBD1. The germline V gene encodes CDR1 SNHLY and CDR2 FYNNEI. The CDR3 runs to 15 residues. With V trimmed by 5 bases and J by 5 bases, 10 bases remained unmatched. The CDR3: CASSPGQGWGYGYTF. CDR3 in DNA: TGTGCCAGCAGTCCCGGACAGGGATGGGGTTATGGCTACACCTTC.

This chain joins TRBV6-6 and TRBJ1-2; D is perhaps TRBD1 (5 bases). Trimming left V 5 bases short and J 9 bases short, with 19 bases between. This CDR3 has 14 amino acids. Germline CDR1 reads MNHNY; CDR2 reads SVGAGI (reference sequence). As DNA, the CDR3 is TGTGCCAGCAGTAAAACGGGGACGGAGACTAGCTACACCTTC. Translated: CASSKTGTETSYTF.

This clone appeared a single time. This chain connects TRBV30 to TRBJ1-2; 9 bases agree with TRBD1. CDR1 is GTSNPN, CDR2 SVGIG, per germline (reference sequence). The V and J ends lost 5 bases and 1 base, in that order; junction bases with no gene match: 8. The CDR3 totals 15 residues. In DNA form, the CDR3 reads TGTGCCTGGCTGACACCGGGACAGGGTAACTATGGCTACACCTTC. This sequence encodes CAWLTPGQGNYGYTF.

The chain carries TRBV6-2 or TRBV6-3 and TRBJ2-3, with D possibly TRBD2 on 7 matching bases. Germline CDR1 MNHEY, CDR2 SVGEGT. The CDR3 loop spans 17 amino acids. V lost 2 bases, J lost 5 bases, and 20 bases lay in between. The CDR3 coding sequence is TGTGCCAGCAGTTACGGGGGGGGGCAGGGTTGGGTAGATACGCAGTATTTT. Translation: CASSYGGGQGWVDTQYF.

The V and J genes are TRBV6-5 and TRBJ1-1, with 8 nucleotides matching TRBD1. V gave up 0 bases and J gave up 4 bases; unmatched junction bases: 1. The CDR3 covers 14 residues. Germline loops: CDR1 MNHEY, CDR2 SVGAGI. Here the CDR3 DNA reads TGTGCCAGCAGTTACTCAACAGGGGGCACTGAAGCTTTCTTT. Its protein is CASSYSTGGTEAFF.

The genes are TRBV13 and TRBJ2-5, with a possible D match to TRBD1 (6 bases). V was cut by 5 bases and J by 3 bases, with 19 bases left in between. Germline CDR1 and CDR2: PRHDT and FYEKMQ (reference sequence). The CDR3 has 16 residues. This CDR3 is CASSNTGTLDKETQYF. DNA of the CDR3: TGTGCCAGCAGCAACACAGGGACCCTAGATAAAGAGACCCAGTACTTC.

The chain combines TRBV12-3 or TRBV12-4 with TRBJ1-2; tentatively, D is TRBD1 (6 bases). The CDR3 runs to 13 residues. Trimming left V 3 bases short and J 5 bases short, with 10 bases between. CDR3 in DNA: TGTGCCAGCAGTTTCACAGGGAGGTATGGCTACACCTTC. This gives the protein CASSFTGRYGYTF.

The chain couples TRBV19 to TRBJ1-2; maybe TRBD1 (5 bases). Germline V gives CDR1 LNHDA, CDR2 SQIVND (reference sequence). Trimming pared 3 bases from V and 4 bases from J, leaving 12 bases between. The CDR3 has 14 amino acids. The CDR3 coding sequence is TGTGCCAGTAGTATGCCCCAGGGCGGCTATGGCTACACCTTC. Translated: CASSMPQGGYGYTF. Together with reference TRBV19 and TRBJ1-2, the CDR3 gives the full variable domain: DGGITQSPKYLFRKEGQNVTLSCEQNLNHDAMYWYRQDPGQGLRLIYYSQIVNDFQKGDIAEGYSVSREKKESFPLTVTSAQKNPTAFYLCASSMPQGGYGYTFGSGTRLTVV.

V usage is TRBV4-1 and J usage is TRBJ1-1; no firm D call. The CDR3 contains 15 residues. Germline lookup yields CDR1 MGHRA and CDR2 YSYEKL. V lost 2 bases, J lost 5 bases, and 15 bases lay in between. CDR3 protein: CASSQQESQKTEAFF. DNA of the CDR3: TGCGCCAGCAGCCAACAGGAGTCCCAGAAGACTGAAGCTTTCTTT.

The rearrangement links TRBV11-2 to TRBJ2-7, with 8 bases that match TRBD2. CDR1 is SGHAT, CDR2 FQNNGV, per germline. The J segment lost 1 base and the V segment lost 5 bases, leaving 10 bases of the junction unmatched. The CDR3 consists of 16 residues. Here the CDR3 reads CASSPPGTRSSYEQYF. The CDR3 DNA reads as TGTGCCAGCAGCCCCCCCGGGACTAGATCATCCTACGAGCAGTACTTC.

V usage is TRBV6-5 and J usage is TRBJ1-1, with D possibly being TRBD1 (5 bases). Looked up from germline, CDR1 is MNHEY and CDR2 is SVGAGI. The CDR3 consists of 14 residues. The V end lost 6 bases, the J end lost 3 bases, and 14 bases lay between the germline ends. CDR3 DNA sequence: TGTGCCAGCAGCGGACATTTGAAGGACACTGAAGCTTTCTTT. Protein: CASSGHLKDTEAFF.

CDR3: CASSYPRDTTSLNSPLHF. The CDR3 nucleotides read TGTGCCAGCAGTTACCCCCGGGACACCACTTCTCTTAATTCACCCCTCCACTTT. The chain combines TRBV6-2 or TRBV6-3 with TRBJ1-6; a weak D match, TRBD1 (6 bases). This CDR3 is 18 amino acids long. CDR1 is MNHEY and CDR2 is SVGEGT in the germline V gene. V was shortened by 2 bases and J by 6 bases, with 20 bases between the two germline ends.

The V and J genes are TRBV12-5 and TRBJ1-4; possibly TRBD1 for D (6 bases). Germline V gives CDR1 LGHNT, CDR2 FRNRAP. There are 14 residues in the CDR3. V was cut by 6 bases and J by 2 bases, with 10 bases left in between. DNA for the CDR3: TGTGCTAGTGGCCCCGGACAGACTAATGAAAAACTGTTTTTT. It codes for CASGPGQTNEKLFF.

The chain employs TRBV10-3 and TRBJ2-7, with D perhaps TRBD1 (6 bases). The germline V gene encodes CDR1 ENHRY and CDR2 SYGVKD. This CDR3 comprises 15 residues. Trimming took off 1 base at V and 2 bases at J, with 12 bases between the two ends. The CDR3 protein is CAISELTGPPYEQYF. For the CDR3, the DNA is TGTGCCATCAGTGAGTTGACAGGCCCGCCCTACGAGCAGTACTTC.

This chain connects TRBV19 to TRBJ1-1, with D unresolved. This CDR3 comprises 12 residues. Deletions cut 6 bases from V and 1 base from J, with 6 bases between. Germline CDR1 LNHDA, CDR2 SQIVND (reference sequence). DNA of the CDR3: TGTGCCAGTAGCTATAGGAACACTGAAGCTTTCTTT. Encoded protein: CASSYRNTEAFF.

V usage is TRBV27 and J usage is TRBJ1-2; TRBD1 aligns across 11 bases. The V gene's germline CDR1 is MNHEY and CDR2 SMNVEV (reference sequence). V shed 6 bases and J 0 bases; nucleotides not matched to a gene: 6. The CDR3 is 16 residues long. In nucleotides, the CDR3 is TGTGCCAGCAGCCCGGACAGGGGGCGGACTAACTATGGCTACACCTTC. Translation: CASSPDRGRTNYGYTF.

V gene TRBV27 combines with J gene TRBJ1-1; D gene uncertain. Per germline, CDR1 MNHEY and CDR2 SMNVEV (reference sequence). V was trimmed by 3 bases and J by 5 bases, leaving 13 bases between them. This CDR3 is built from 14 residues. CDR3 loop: CASSFSAAGTEAFF. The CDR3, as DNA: TGTGCCAGCAGTTTTTCCGCGGCGGGTACTGAAGCTTTCTTT.

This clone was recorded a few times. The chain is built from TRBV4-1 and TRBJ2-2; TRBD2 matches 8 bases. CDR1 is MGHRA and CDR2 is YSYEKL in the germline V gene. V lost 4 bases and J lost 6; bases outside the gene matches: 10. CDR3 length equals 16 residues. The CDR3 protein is CASSPLVPGGSGELFF. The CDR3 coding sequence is TGCGCCAGCAGCCCCCTTGTCCCGGGAGGGTCCGGGGAGCTGTTTTTT.

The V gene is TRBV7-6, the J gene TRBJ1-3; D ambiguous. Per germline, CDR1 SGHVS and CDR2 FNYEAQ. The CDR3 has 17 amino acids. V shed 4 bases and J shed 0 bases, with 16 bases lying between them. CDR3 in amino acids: CASSSLRGANSGNTIYF. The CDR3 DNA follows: TGTGCCAGCAGCTCCCTCCGAGGAGCGAACTCTGGAAACACCATATATTTT. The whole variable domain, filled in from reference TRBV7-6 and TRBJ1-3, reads GAGVSQSPRYKVTKRGQDVALRCDPISGHVSLYWYRQALGQGPEFLTYFNYEAQQDKSGLPNDRFSAERPEGSISTLTIQRTEQRDSAMYRCASSSLRGANSGNTIYFGEGSWLTVV.